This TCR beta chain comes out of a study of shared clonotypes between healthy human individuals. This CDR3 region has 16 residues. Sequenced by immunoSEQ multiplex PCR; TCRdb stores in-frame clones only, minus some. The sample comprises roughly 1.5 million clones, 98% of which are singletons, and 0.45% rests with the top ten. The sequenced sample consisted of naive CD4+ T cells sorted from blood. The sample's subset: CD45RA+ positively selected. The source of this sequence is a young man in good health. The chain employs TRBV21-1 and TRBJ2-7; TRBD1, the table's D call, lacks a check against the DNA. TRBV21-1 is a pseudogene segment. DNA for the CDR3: TGTGCCAGCAGCCGTCTGGGACAGCCGAGCTCCTACGAGCAGTACTTC. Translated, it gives CASSRLGQPSSYEQYF.